Listed below are T cell receptor beta chains from one sample, sequenced in a study of T cells in Graves' hyperthyroidism and ophthalmopathy. TCRdb called the multiplex PCR reads again in MiXCR, with one record for every CDR3 protein. The data hold about 640,000 distinct CDR3 sequences, with around 20% observed a single time. The sample taken for sequencing was blood. The origin of the receptors is a man aged 25-45 years with Graves' ophthalmopathy. Each CDR3 is given with its conserved first and last residue. D genes are given only for firm matches. Expanded clones get a size class; other rows say once, few or many, or leave the size out.

D: NA
V: TRBV28
J: TRBJ2-7
size: NA
DNA: TGTGCCACCAGGGGTACTAGGAGTTACTACGAGCAGTACTTC
CDR3: CATRGTRSYYEQYF

D: NA
V: TRBV5-1
J: TRBJ2-5
size: many
DNA: TGCGCCAGCAGCTTGGTGGGAGGAAGCGTCCAAGAGACCCAGTACTTC
CDR3: CASSLVGGSVQETQYF

D: NA
V: TRBV28
J: TRBJ1-1
size: many
DNA: TGTGCCAGCAGTTTAGCGTCAAGGGCTGAAGCTTTCTTT
CDR3: CASSLASRAEAFF

D: TRBD2
V: TRBV20-1
J: TRBJ2-5
size: NA
DNA: TGCAGTGCTAGGCTAGCGGGAGCCCTGGGAGAGACCCAGTACTTC
CDR3: CSARLAGALGETQYF

D: TRBD2
V: TRBV5-1
J: TRBJ2-1
size: many
DNA: TGCGCCAGCAGCCAACTAGCGGGAGGGTACAATGAGCAGTTCTTC
CDR3: CASSQLAGGYNEQFF

D: TRBD1
V: TRBV5-1
J: TRBJ2-3
size: NA
DNA: TGCGCCAGCAGCTTGGGAGCCGGGACAGGGGGTACAGATACGCAGTATTTT
CDR3: CASSLGAGTGGTDTQYF

D: TRBD2
V: TRBV4-2
J: TRBJ2-5
size: few
DNA: TGTGCCAGCAGCCAAGATGCCCCTCAAGGGAGGGCCGTCCAGACCCAGTACTTC
CDR3: CASSQDAPQGRAVQTQYF

D: NA
V: TRBV5-5
J: TRBJ2-1
size: few
DNA: TGTGCCAGCAGCCCATGGCCATCTAAGAGGGGCAATGAGCAGTTCTTC
CDR3: CASSPWPSKRGNEQFF

D: NA
V: TRBV28
J: TRBJ1-5
size: NA
DNA: TGTGCCAGCACCCAGGGGCCGAATAGCAATCAGCCCCAGCATTTT
CDR3: CASTQGPNSNQPQHF

D: NA
V: TRBV12-5
J: TRBJ1-2
size: NA
DNA: TGTGCTAGTGGAGACGAGGTTGGCTACACCTTC
CDR3: CASGDEVGYTF

D: NA
V: TRBV28
J: TRBJ2-7
size: NA
DNA: TGTGCCAGCAATGTAGGGGGCGAGCAGTACTTC
CDR3: CASNVGGEQYF

D: NA
V: TRBV6-5
J: TRBJ2-5
size: NA
DNA: TGTGCCAGCAGTTACTCTCCCCCCGACGTAGAGACCCAGTACTTC
CDR3: CASSYSPPDVETQYF

D: TRBD2
V: TRBV12-3/TRBV12-4
J: TRBJ2-6
size: NA
DNA: TGTGCCAGCAGTTTTGGGAGGGTATCAGCCCTCGGGGCCAACGTCCTGACTTTC
CDR3: CASSFGRVSALGANVLTF

D: NA
V: TRBV28
J: TRBJ2-7
size: many
DNA: TGTGCCAGCAGTTTAGCGGGGACCACGAGGGAGCAGTACTTC
CDR3: CASSLAGTTREQYF

D: TRBD2
V: TRBV7-3
J: TRBJ2-3
size: few
DNA: TGTGCCAGCAGCCCAAAGGGGGTAGCGGGACTTGGCGGGAGAAATCCAGATACGCAGTATTTT
CDR3: CASSPKGVAGLGGRNPDTQYF

D: TRBD1
V: TRBV9
J: TRBJ2-7
size: few
DNA: TGTGCCAGTAGTACTCGAGATCGGACAGGCCCCTACGAGCAGTACTTC
CDR3: CASSTRDRTGPYEQYF

D: NA
V: TRBV2
J: TRBJ2-7
size: few
DNA: TGTGCCAGCAGTGTCGTCCAGGGGTCCTACGAGCAGTACTTC
CDR3: CASSVVQGSYEQYF

D: NA
V: TRBV4-1
J: TRBJ1-6
size: NA
DNA: TGCGCCAGCAGCCTTGACATCCCGCTGAGAAATTCACCCCTCCACTTT
CDR3: CASSLDIPLRNSPLHF

D: NA
V: TRBV7-9
J: TRBJ1-4
size: few
DNA: TGTGCCAGCAGCTCCCAGGAGGGAGAAAAACTGTTTTTT
CDR3: CASSSQEGEKLFF

D: NA
V: TRBV28
J: TRBJ2-5
size: NA
DNA: TGTGCCAGCAGCTCCCTCGGCGGGAAAGAGACCCAGTACTTC
CDR3: CASSSLGGKETQYF

D: NA
V: TRBV14
J: TRBJ2-3
size: NA
DNA: TGTGCCAGCAGCCAAAGAGGGGTTCCTACGCAGTATTTT
CDR3: CASSQRGVPTQYF

D: TRBD2
V: TRBV2
J: TRBJ2-7
size: many
DNA: TGTGCCAGCAGGACTAGCGCCTCCTACGAGCAGTACTTC
CDR3: CASRTSASYEQYF

D: TRBD2
V: TRBV18
J: TRBJ2-1
size: many
DNA: TGTGCCACCTCTAGCGGGAGAGTGCGGGAGCAGTTCTTC
CDR3: CATSSGRVREQFF

D: NA
V: TRBV28
J: TRBJ2-1
size: many
DNA: TGTGCCAGCAGTCCTCTCAATGAGCAGTTCTTC
CDR3: CASSPLNEQFF

D: TRBD1
V: TRBV6-1
J: TRBJ1-5
size: few
DNA: TGTGCCAGCAGAGGACAGGGAAAGGATCAGCCCCAGCATTTT
CDR3: CASRGQGKDQPQHF

D: NA
V: TRBV18
J: TRBJ2-1
size: NA
DNA: TGTGCCAGCTCACCACGGGCAGACCACAACAATGAGCAGTTCTTC
CDR3: CASSPRADHNNEQFF

D: NA
V: TRBV5-1
J: TRBJ2-7
size: few
DNA: TGCGCCAGCAGCTTGGTAGGGTACCACGAGCAGTACTTC
CDR3: CASSLVGYHEQYF

D: NA
V: TRBV24-1
J: TRBJ2-1
size: NA
DNA: TGTGCCACCAGTGATTTACCCCAGGCGGGAAGCTCCTACAATGAGCAGTTCTTC
CDR3: CATSDLPQAGSSYNEQFF

D: NA
V: TRBV4-1
J: TRBJ2-1
size: NA
DNA: TGCGCCAGCAGCCAAGAGGCGGGCCCGTACAATGAGCAGTTCTTC
CDR3: CASSQEAGPYNEQFF

D: TRBD2
V: TRBV7-2
J: TRBJ2-1
size: many
DNA: TGTGCCAGCAGCTTAGGACTAGCGGGATATGAGCAGTTCTTC
CDR3: CASSLGLAGYEQFF

D: NA
V: TRBV11-2
J: TRBJ1-2
size: NA
DNA: TGTGCCAGCAAACAGGCGGGCGACTATGGCTACACCTTC
CDR3: CASKQAGDYGYTF

D: TRBD1
V: TRBV4-1
J: TRBJ2-2
size: few
DNA: TGCGCCAGCAGCCCCCGCCGGGGTAGACAGGGCGGGGAGCTGTTTTTT
CDR3: CASSPRRGRQGGELFF

D: NA
V: TRBV24-1
J: TRBJ2-1
size: NA
DNA: TGTGCCACCAGTGATCCCGGGATGCCTTACAATGAGCAGTTCTTC
CDR3: CATSDPGMPYNEQFF

D: NA
V: TRBV7-9
J: TRBJ2-7
size: NA
DNA: TGTGCCAGCAGCTTAGCGTGGGGCGACGAGCAGTACTTC
CDR3: CASSLAWGDEQYF

D: TRBD2
V: TRBV5-1
J: TRBJ2-1
size: many
DNA: TGCGCCAGCAGCCGTACTAGCGGGGGTTACAATGAGCAGTTCTTC
CDR3: CASSRTSGGYNEQFF

D: TRBD1
V: TRBV2
J: TRBJ2-5
size: NA
DNA: TGTGCCAGCAGCCCCGGGACAGGGGGACAGACCCAGTACTTC
CDR3: CASSPGTGGQTQYF

D: TRBD1
V: TRBV30
J: TRBJ1-1
size: many
DNA: TGTGCCTGGAGTCCACGACAGACAGGGGGGACTGAAGCTTTCTTT
CDR3: CAWSPRQTGGTEAFF

D: NA
V: TRBV29-1
J: TRBJ2-7
size: NA
DNA: TGCAGCGTGTGGACTGGACAGACCTACGAGCAGTACTTC
CDR3: CSVWTGQTYEQYF

D: NA
V: TRBV28
J: TRBJ2-7
size: NA
DNA: TGTGCCAGCAAAGACGGGAATCGAGGTTACGAGCAGTACTTC
CDR3: CASKDGNRGYEQYF

D: NA
V: TRBV7-3
J: TRBJ2-5
size: once
DNA: TGTGCCAGCAGCTCCCGGCCGGCGCCACAAGAGACCCAGTACTTC
CDR3: CASSSRPAPQETQYF

D: NA
V: TRBV2
J: TRBJ2-5
size: many
DNA: TGTGCCAGCAGTGAAAACCCGGCGAGTGCGGAGACCCAGTACTTC
CDR3: CASSENPASAETQYF

D: NA
V: TRBV28
J: TRBJ1-1
size: NA
DNA: TGTGCCAGCAGTTTAGTTGCAACTTACACTGAAGCTTTCTTT
CDR3: CASSLVATYTEAFF

D: NA
V: TRBV10-1
J: TRBJ2-2
size: NA
DNA: TGCGCCAGCAGCAGGGCTAACACCGGGGAGCTGTTTTTT
CDR3: CASSRANTGELFF

D: TRBD2
V: TRBV5-1
J: TRBJ2-1
size: many
DNA: TGCGCCAGCACGGCTAGCGGAGACAATGAGCAGTTCTTC
CDR3: CASTASGDNEQFF

D: NA
V: TRBV28
J: TRBJ2-1
size: many
DNA: TGTGCCAGCAGTTTGGGAGAAAGCAATGAGCAGTTCTTC
CDR3: CASSLGESNEQFF

D: NA
V: TRBV7-2
J: TRBJ2-1
size: NA
DNA: TGTGCCAGCAGCTTAGACCCGGGGGCAAATGAGCAGTTCTTC
CDR3: CASSLDPGANEQFF

D: NA
V: TRBV28
J: TRBJ1-1
size: many
DNA: TGTGCCAGCAGTCAACCATCAGGGTTGACTGAAGCTTTCTTT
CDR3: CASSQPSGLTEAFF

D: NA
V: TRBV20-1
J: TRBJ2-1
size: few
DNA: TGCAGTGCTGGGACCCAATATGAGCAGTTCTTC
CDR3: CSAGTQYEQFF

D: TRBD1
V: TRBV6-2/TRBV6-3
J: TRBJ1-3
size: NA
DNA: TGTGCCAGCAGTGGGCCAGGGGGTGGAAACACCATATATTTT
CDR3: CASSGPGGGNTIYF

D: NA
V: TRBV12-3/TRBV12-4
J: TRBJ2-3
size: few
DNA: TGTGCCAGCAGTTCAGAATTTAGCACAGATACGCAGTATTTT
CDR3: CASSSEFSTDTQYF

D: NA
V: TRBV27
J: TRBJ1-6
size: NA
DNA: TGTGCCAGCAGTTCCTTTAGGGGCAGCTCCTATAATTCACCCCTCCACTTT
CDR3: CASSSFRGSSYNSPLHF

D: NA
V: TRBV7-8
J: TRBJ1-6
size: NA
DNA: TGTGCCAGCAGCTTTACCTCGGACGGGGCTAGTTCACCCCTCCACTTT
CDR3: CASSFTSDGASSPLHF

D: TRBD2
V: TRBV29-1
J: TRBJ2-1
size: NA
DNA: TGCAGCGTTTGGACTAGCGGAAGAAACAATGAGCAGTTCTTC
CDR3: CSVWTSGRNNEQFF

D: TRBD1
V: TRBV20-1
J: TRBJ2-1
size: NA
DNA: TGCAGTGCTACCGCCCAACAGGGGATTTCCTACAATGAGCAGGTCTTC
CDR3: CSATAQQGISYNEQVF

D: TRBD2
V: TRBV7-2
J: TRBJ2-3
size: NA
DNA: TGTGCCAGCAGCCCGACGGGACTAGCGGGGGGCACAGATACGCAGTATTTT
CDR3: CASSPTGLAGGTDTQYF

D: TRBD1
V: TRBV14
J: TRBJ2-2
size: NA
DNA: TGTGCCAGCAGCCAACGACAGGGGGCCACCGGGGAGCTGTTTTTT
CDR3: CASSQRQGATGELFF